This T cell receptor (beta chain) was recorded in a study of cytomegalovirus exposure and HLA in healthy donors. Researchers ran the PCR with 60 Vbeta and 13 Jbeta primers. TCRdb keeps only in-frame clones here, not all; method: immunoSEQ multiplex PCR. The data contain approximately 150,000 clones, over 65% of them singletons. From germline, CDR1 is SGHNT and CDR2 YYREEE (reference sequence). Unmatched junction bases numbered 2, after V lost 0 bases and J lost 3 bases. The CDR3 totals 15 residues. The chain employs TRBV5-4 and TRBJ2-3; TRBD2 matches 9 bases. Sequencing was carried out using PBMCs. This TCR came from a male donor in good health and CMV-seronegative. This CDR3 reads CASSLGGRGTDTQYF. The CDR3, as DNA: TGTGCCAGCAGCTTGGGCGGGAGGGGGACAGATACGCAGTATTTT.